The present entry profiles one TCR beta chain with its context. The antigen remains unidentified. This specimen comes from a study of T cells in localized non-small cell lung cancer. Broader study findings: Longer overall survival accompanied higher blood T cell density. Uninvolved adjacent lung, not tumor, had the highest T cell clonality.

CDR1 and CDR2 from the germline V gene are MNHEY and SVGAGI. Trimming shortened V by 6 bases and J by 4 bases, and 15 bases separated the two germline ends. This CDR3 is built from 15 residues. Measured with immunoSEQ multiplex PCR; TCRdb has only the in-frame clones, and not every one. This table has around 130,000 clones, about 90% appearing once. This TCR was recovered from a female donor over 55 with stage I lung adenocarcinoma. The chain links TRBV6-5 to TRBJ2-2; no definite D call. The sample here was peripheral blood, taken before any cancer treatment. Here the CDR3 DNA reads TGTGCCAGCAGCAGTTACTTCCAGTCCACCGGGGAGCTGTTTTTT. As protein: CASSSYFQSTGELFF.